Presented here are 27 T cell receptor beta chains from one specimen sequenced in a study of early T cells in non-severe SARS-CoV-2 infection. One entry per CDR3 protein results from TCRdb running MiXCR on the 5' RACE reads. The table records roughly 38,000 distinct CDR3 sequences, about 5.6% of them present only once. The sequencing sample was made of whole blood. The origin of the receptors is an adult who was a healthcare worker with PCR-confirmed SARS-CoV-2 infection or an uninfected control (not recorded which).

There are a few counts of this clonotype. The J gene is TRBJ2-2, the V gene TRBV20-1, with 11 positions matching TRBD2. Germline CDR1 and CDR2: DFQATT and SNEGSKA (reference sequence). The CDR3 contains 15 residues. V shed 2 bases, J shed 5 bases, and the junction held 4 bases outside the gene matches. Here the CDR3 reads CSARLAGGRTGELFF. Here the CDR3 DNA reads TGCAGTGCTAGACTAGCGGGAGGACGGACCGGGGAGCTGTTTTTT.

This clonotype has a count of ten or more. V gene TRBV4-1 combines with J gene TRBJ1-1, with D maybe TRBD1 (5 bases). V was pared by 1 base and J by 10 bases, with 19 bases between. The CDR3 extends over 15 amino acids. CDR1 and CDR2 (germline): MGHRA, YSYEKL. The CDR3 nucleotides read TGCGCCAGCAGCCAAGTTAAGACTGGGGGAGTTGGAGCTTTCTTT. The encoded protein is CASSQVKTGGVGAFF.

This clonotype was seen repeatedly, ten times or more. The chain carries TRBV6-6 and TRBJ2-4, with 9 bases matching TRBD1. The ends lost 6 bases at V and 10 bases at J; junction bases unmatched: 13. Germline loops: CDR1 MNHNY, CDR2 SVGAGI (reference sequence). CDR3 length equals 15 residues. The CDR3 region is CASRENRGRVSIQYF. DNA of the CDR3: TGTGCCAGCAGGGAGAACAGGGGGCGGGTTAGTATTCAGTACTTC.

A few counts support this clonotype. J is TRBJ2-2 and V is TRBV27; D gene unclear. CDR1 and CDR2 (germline): MNHEY, SMNVEV (reference sequence). Trimming left V 6 bases short and J 7 bases short, with 6 bases between. The CDR3 consists of 11 residues. As DNA, the CDR3 is TGTGCCAGCAGATTGGACGGGGAGCTGTTTTTT. It is translated as CASRLDGELFF.

This clonotype was found a few times. The rearrangement uses TRBV20-1 and TRBJ2-3, with D possibly matching TRBD2 (7 bases). The V gene's germline CDR1 is DFQATT and CDR2 SNEGSKA (reference sequence). The CDR3 contains 16 residues. V was trimmed by 3 bases and J by 0 bases, leaving 16 bases between them. CDR3: CSASGGPLGSTDTQYF. DNA of the CDR3: TGCAGTGCTAGCGGGGGGCCTCTAGGAAGCACAGATACGCAGTATTTT.

This clonotype was seen at least ten times. This chain joins TRBV6-1 and TRBJ2-5; 8 bases map to TRBD1. Germline V gene lookup returns CDR1 MNHNS and CDR2 SASEGT. Trimming at V came to 4 bases and at J to 5 bases, leaving 3 bases not matched to a gene. The CDR3 consists of 13 residues. CDR3 in amino acids: CASSANRGETQYF. The CDR3, as DNA: TGTGCCAGCAGTGCGAACAGGGGGGAGACCCAGTACTTC.

This clonotype was seen ten or more times. This rearrangement joins TRBV13 to TRBJ2-2; D call uncertain. Trimming cost V 3 bases and J 5 bases, with 16 bases left between them. The germline V gene encodes CDR1 PRHDT and CDR2 FYEKMQ (reference sequence). CDR3 length: 16 amino acids. Here the CDR3 reads CASSFYYRSVTGELFF. CDR3 nucleotides: TGTGCCAGCAGCTTTTATTACCGCTCGGTTACCGGGGAGCTGTTTTTT.

This clonotype was seen a handful of times. The rearrangement links TRBV6-2 or TRBV6-3 to TRBJ2-3; D may be TRBD2 (6 bases). The ends were cut back, 4 bases at V and 5 bases at J, with 13 bases in the middle. CDR1 MNHEY and CDR2 SVGEGT come from the germline V gene. The length of the CDR3 is 14 residues. The CDR3: CASSLGGEVDTQYF. The DNA of the CDR3 is TGTGCCAGCAGTTTGGGCGGGGAGGTAGATACGCAGTATTTT.

This clonotype came up many times. The chain uses TRBV5-5 and TRBJ2-3, with 7 bases matching TRBD2. V shed 4 bases, J shed 1 base, and the junction held 9 bases outside the gene matches. From germline, CDR1 is SGHKS and CDR2 YYEKEE (reference sequence). This CDR3 contains 16 residues. The CDR3 DNA reads TGTGCCAGCAGCCCCTCACTCCGGGGGGGCACAGATACGCAGTATTTT. Its protein product is CASSPSLRGGTDTQYF. Combining the CDR3 with reference TRBV5-5 and TRBJ2-3 gives the whole variable domain DAGVTQSPTHLIKTRGQQVTLRCSPISGHKSVSWYQQVLGQGPQFIFQYYEKEERGRGNFPDRFSARQFPNYSSELNVNALLLGDSALYLCASSPSLRGGTDTQYFGPGTRLTVL.

This clonotype was seen at least ten times. The chain links TRBV6-5 to TRBJ2-1, with TRBD2 matching 12 bases. V trimming: 3 bases; J trimming: 6 bases; junction bases outside the gene matches: 6. The germline V gene encodes CDR1 MNHEY and CDR2 SVGAGI. The CDR3 has 16 residues. CDR3 sequence reads: CASSYRLAGAANEQFF. The DNA of the CDR3 is TGTGCCAGCAGTTATAGACTAGCGGGGGCCGCCAATGAGCAGTTCTTC.

This clonotype was picked up many times. This chain connects TRBV6-2 or TRBV6-3 to TRBJ1-1; D is unresolved. Germline CDR1 reads MNHEY; CDR2 reads SVGEGT. CDR3 length: 18 amino acids. The ends were cut back, 2 bases at V and 1 base at J, with 20 bases in the middle. The CDR3 nucleotides read TGTGCCAGCAGTTACACCGTGCGGCTCGGATTACCGAACACTGAAGCTTTCTTT. Its protein is CASSYTVRLGLPNTEAFF.

This clonotype was recorded many times. The chain is built from TRBV7-2 and TRBJ2-7; 9 bases align to TRBD2. CDR3 size: 16 residues. CDR1 is SGHTA, CDR2 FQGNSA, per germline. After removal of 0 bases from V and 3 bases from J, the junction contained 6 bases not matched to a gene. CDR3 coding DNA: TGTGCCAGCAGCTTAGCAATAAGAGCGGGAGGCTACGAGCAGTACTTC. Amino acids: CASSLAIRAGGYEQYF. The full variable domain, with the rest looked up from reference TRBV7-2 and TRBJ2-7, is GAGVSQSPSNKVTEKGKDVELRCDPISGHTALYWYRQSLGQGLEFLIYFQGNSAPDKSGLPSDRFSAERTGGSVSTLTIQRTQQEDSAVYLCASSLAIRAGGYEQYFGPGTRLTVT.

In this sample, this clonotype turned up many times. The V and J genes are TRBV5-1 and TRBJ2-4; weak D call: TRBD2 (5 bases). The CDR3 extends over 14 amino acids. V was shortened by 3 bases and J by 14 bases, with 21 bases between the two germline ends. CDR1 and CDR2 from the germline V gene are SGHRS and YFSETQ. CDR3 protein: CASSSTRWTGLEYF. CDR3 in DNA: TGCGCCAGCAGCTCCACCAGATGGACTGGGCTTGAGTACTTC.

This clonotype was counted at least ten times. The junction and the germline gene differ at one end; a read error may be behind it. CDR3 DNA sequence: TGTGCTAGCAGCTCCGGACTAGCGGGGGCAAATGAGCAGTTCTTC. This encodes CASSSGLAGANEQFF. The chain has TRBV7-7 and TRBJ2-1; TRBD2 agrees at 13 bases. The CDR3 runs 15 residues. Per the germline V gene, CDR1 is SSHAT and CDR2 is FNYEAQ (reference sequence).

The rearrangement uses TRBV7-2 and TRBJ2-1, with TRBD1 identical over 12 bases. Trimming took 3 bases from V and 7 from J; bases not matched to a gene: 4. The CDR3 is 15 amino acids. The germline CDR1 and CDR2 sequences are SGHTA and FQGNSA. This CDR3 is CASSLGQGATNEQFF. DNA of the CDR3: TGTGCCAGCAGCTTGGGACAGGGGGCAACGAATGAGCAGTTCTTC.

This clonotype was observed many times. The genes are TRBV25-1 and TRBJ1-1; no firm D call. Germline V gene lookup returns CDR1 MGHDK and CDR2 SYGVNS. There are 14 residues in the CDR3. V was shortened by 1 base and J by 2 bases, with 8 bases between the two germline ends. This chain's CDR3 is CASSESAVNTEAFF. CDR3 DNA: TGTGCCAGCAGTGAATCGGCGGTAAACACTGAAGCTTTCTTT.

This clonotype was seen ten or more times. This sequence joins TRBV2 and TRBJ2-4; 9 bases align to TRBD1. The CDR3 consists of 16 residues. The germline CDR1 and CDR2 sequences are SNHLY and FYNNEI. The V and J ends lost 4 bases and 0 bases, in that order; junction bases with no gene match: 4. In DNA, the CDR3 is TGTGCCAGCAGTGTGGACAGGGGCCTAGCCAAAAACATTCAGTACTTC. It encodes CASSVDRGLAKNIQYF.

A word on this clonotype: One end of the junction does not line up with germline, which may come from a read error. The rearrangement uses TRBV10-3 and TRBJ1-5, with a weak D call TRBD1 (5 bases). The germline V gene encodes CDR1 ENHRY and CDR2 SYGVKD. The CDR3 is 15 amino acids. In DNA, the CDR3 is TGTACCATCAGTGCTAGGGACCTGGGGAATCAGCCCCAGCATTTT. Translated, it gives CTISARDLGNQPQHF.

The rearrangement uses TRBV3-1 and TRBJ2-2, with unresolved D. CDR3 length: 16 residues. Trimming took 1 base from V and 6 from J, leaving 15 bases between them. Germline values: CDR1 LGHDT, CDR2 YNNKEL (reference sequence). CDR3 sequence: CASSQGTSPVPGELFF. The CDR3 region has the DNA TGTGCCAGCAGCCAAGGTACATCACCGGTCCCCGGGGAGCTGTTTTTT.

This clonotype appeared many times. This sequence joins TRBV20-1 and TRBJ1-1; no clear D. CDR3 length: 15 amino acids. With 1 base removed from V and 0 bases from J, the gap between germline ends came to 12 bases. In germline, CDR1 is DFQATT, CDR2 SNEGSKA (reference sequence). CDR3 region: CSARGGLPLNTEAFF. The CDR3 DNA reads as TGCAGTGCTAGAGGTGGCCTTCCCTTGAACACTGAAGCTTTCTTT.

This clonotype was picked up many times. V gene TRBV27 combines with J gene TRBJ2-6; 10 nucleotides line up with TRBD1. The CDR3 runs 21 residues. The junction had 13 bases not matched to a gene; V was cut back by 2 bases and J by 0 bases. Germline CDR1 and CDR2: MNHEY and SMNVEV (reference sequence). CDR3 sequence: CASSLGDRGPRPFSGANVLTF. The CDR3 DNA sequence: TGTGCCAGCAGTTTAGGGGACAGGGGTCCAAGACCCTTCTCTGGGGCCAACGTCCTGACTTTC.

This clonotype was observed at least ten times. This chain joins TRBV20-1 and TRBJ2-4; D possibly matches TRBD1 or TRBD2 (5 bases each). Germline CDR1 reads DFQATT; CDR2 reads SNEGSKA (reference sequence). The ends were cut back, 1 base at V and 8 bases at J, with 9 bases in the middle. CDR3 length equals 12 residues. CDR3 coding DNA: TGCAGTGCTAGAGTGCAGGGAGACATTCAGTACTTC. Protein: CSARVQGDIQYF.

This clonotype was counted many times. This chain links TRBV7-9 with TRBJ1-1, with D uncertain. The V end was cut by 4 bases, the J end by 5 bases, with 11 bases between. Germline V gene sequence: CDR1 SEHNR, CDR2 FQNEAQ (reference sequence). The length of the CDR3 is 13 residues. Here the CDR3 DNA reads TGTGCCAGCAGCTCGGCGGGTGATACTGAAGCTTTCTTT. As protein: CASSSAGDTEAFF.

This clonotype was detected ten times or more. The chain employs TRBV28 and TRBJ1-3, with unresolved D. The CDR3 loop spans 16 amino acids. The germline gives CDR1 MDHEN, CDR2 SYDVKM. V shed 6 bases and J shed 2 bases, with 17 bases lying between them. CDR3 residues: CASRTPLLQPGNTIYF. For the CDR3, the DNA is TGTGCCAGCAGGACCCCTCTACTCCAGCCTGGAAACACCATATATTTT.

The chain carries TRBV3-1 and TRBJ2-5, with TRBD1 as a possible D gene (6 bases). The CDR3 has 15 residues. Germline V gene lookup returns CDR1 LGHDT and CDR2 YNNKEL (reference sequence). With 5 bases removed from V and 7 bases from J, the gap between germline ends came to 20 bases. CDR3 DNA sequence: TGTGCCAGCAGCTACCAGGCGACAGGACTCTGGACCCAGTACTTC. This codes for CASSYQATGLWTQYF.

This rearrangement joins TRBV20-1 to TRBJ2-7; possibly TRBD1 or TRBD2 for D (5 bases each). Germline-derived CDR1 and CDR2 are DFQATT and SNEGSKA (reference sequence). The CDR3 is 16 residues long. Trimming removed 0 bases from V and 3 bases from J, with 18 bases in between. The CDR3 region has the DNA TGCAGTGCTAGAGATTCGGGGCACAGAACAAACTACGAGCAGTACTTC. This encodes CSARDSGHRTNYEQYF.

This clonotype was counted at least ten times. The rearrangement uses TRBV2 and TRBJ2-4; 13 positions agree with TRBD2. Germline V gives CDR1 SNHLY, CDR2 FYNNEI. The CDR3 totals 20 residues. The ends lost 5 bases at V and 0 bases at J; junction bases unmatched: 13. The CDR3 loop is CASSRLAGGGASLAKNIQYF. The CDR3 DNA sequence: TGTGCCAGCAGTCGACTAGCGGGAGGTGGGGCCTCTCTAGCCAAAAACATTCAGTACTTC.